The clone carrying this T cell receptor beta chain has more than one count but fewer than ten. Its antigen is currently unknown. The CDR3 sequence is 13 residues long. With V trimmed by 9 bases and J by 4 bases, 6 bases remained unmatched. Germline V gives CDR1 SGHTA, CDR2 FQGNSA. The data belong to a study of T cells after yellow fever vaccination. Points from the study as a whole: Highly abundant clonotypes carried over from the bulk population could end up in FACS-sorted repertoires as contaminants.

5'RACE template switching added a universal primer site and UMIs to TCR cDNA. Using its own MiXCR run on the 5' RACE reads, TCRdb lists one record per CDR3 protein. This sample has some 200,000 distinct CDR3 sequences; approximately 3% occur once, and the top ten carry less than 3.5%. Sequencing was performed on CD4+ T cells sorted from PBMCs, taken 10 days after the yellow fever booster vaccination. The chain employs TRBV7-2 and TRBJ2-3; 8 nucleotides agree with TRBD2. The source is a young man who received the YFV17D yellow fever vaccine. This CDR3 reads CASSGTSSDTQYF. CDR3 sequence (DNA): TGTGCCAGTTCCGGGACTAGTTCAGATACGCAGTATTTT.